These 19 T cell receptor beta chains share one sample of origin, sequenced in a study of cytomegalovirus exposure and HLA in healthy donors. A multiplex PCR was run with 60 Vbeta primers and 13 Jbeta primers. Profiled with immunoSEQ multiplex PCR; TCRdb holds only in-frame clones, not every one. The sample lists some 190,000 clones, about 82% occurring once. Material: PBMCs. These receptors came from a man younger than 35 in good health and CMV-seronegative.

The chain carries TRBV18 and TRBJ2-5; D is undetermined. V lost 3 bases to trimming and J lost 2 bases, with 4 bases between them. Per germline, CDR1 KGHSH and CDR2 LQKENI. CDR3 size: 12 residues. The CDR3 spells CASSPNQETQYF. The CDR3 DNA reads TGTGCCAGCTCACCTAATCAAGAGACCCAGTACTTC.

The V gene is TRBV4-2, the J gene TRBJ1-1; maybe TRBD1 (5 bases). The CDR3 spans 15 residues. In germline, CDR1 is LGHNA, CDR2 YNFKEQ. Trimming took 0 bases from V and 0 from J, leaving 8 bases between them. CDR3 DNA: TGTGCCAGCAGCCAAGATTGGGGCCTGAACACTGAAGCTTTCTTT. Its protein product is CASSQDWGLNTEAFF.

This CDR3 is CASSQVMVGQGPKAFF. CDR3 nucleotides: TGCGCCAGCAGCCAAGTTATGGTAGGACAGGGACCGAAAGCTTTCTTT. The rearrangement uses TRBV4-1 and TRBJ1-1; 8 positions agree with TRBD1. V shed 1 base, J shed 9 bases, and the junction held 13 bases outside the gene matches. The V gene's germline CDR1 is MGHRA and CDR2 YSYEKL. The CDR3 extends over 16 amino acids.

This clone has only a few counts. The chain recombines TRBV5-6 with TRBJ2-3; D gene unclear. The length of the CDR3 is 11 residues. The V gene lost 4 bases and the J gene lost 2 bases, with 2 bases spanning the gap. CDR1 and CDR2 from the germline V gene are SGHDT and YYEEEE. For the CDR3, the DNA is TGTGCCAGCAGCCACACAGATACGCAGTATTTT. As protein: CASSHTDTQYF.

This rearrangement joins TRBV11-2 to TRBJ1-1; tentatively, D is TRBD1 (5 bases). The germline gives CDR1 SGHAT, CDR2 FQNNGV. CDR3 length: 13 amino acids. The germline V and J ends were trimmed by 4 bases and 7 bases, with 13 bases remaining between them. This chain's CDR3 is CASSWVWGSEAFF. CDR3 sequence (DNA): TGTGCCAGCAGCTGGGTGTGGGGCAGTGAAGCTTTCTTT.

The rearrangement joins TRBV30 to TRBJ2-7; 11 bases fit TRBD2. V gave up 0 bases and J gave up 0 bases; unmatched junction bases: 19. This CDR3 is 21 amino acids long. The germline V gene encodes CDR1 GTSNPN and CDR2 SVGIG (reference sequence). The CDR3 is CAWSVLVLGLAGGGGSYEQYF. The CDR3 region has the DNA TGTGCCTGGAGTGTACTAGTTTTGGGGCTAGCGGGAGGAGGGGGCTCCTACGAGCAGTACTTC.

The CDR3 is CASSLRRQGSTGELFF. The CDR3 DNA reads as TGCGCCAGCAGCTTGAGGCGACAGGGCTCCACCGGGGAGCTGTTTTTT. The rearrangement uses TRBV5-1 and TRBJ2-2; 7 positions agree with TRBD1. Trimming at V came to 1 base and at J to 4 bases, leaving 7 bases not matched to a gene. The germline gives CDR1 SGHRS, CDR2 YFSETQ. The CDR3 is 16 residues long.

J is TRBJ1-1 and V is TRBV10-3; the D gene is possibly TRBD1 (6 bases). This CDR3 is 14 amino acids long. Germline CDR1 and CDR2: ENHRY and SYGVKD. Between the trimmed V and J ends, which lost 5 bases and 2 bases, there was a span of 12 bases. CDR3 residues: CAISSQGLNTEAFF. Written as DNA, the CDR3 is TGTGCCATCAGTTCTCAGGGGTTAAACACTGAAGCTTTCTTT.

The V gene is TRBV9, the J gene TRBJ2-5, with 10 bases lining up with TRBD2. The DNA end is more similar to TRBJ2-7, so the J call may be wrong. Looked up from germline, CDR1 is SGDLS and CDR2 is YYNGEE. This CDR3 has 17 residues. The CDR3 reads CASSVGALAGDAYEQYF. DNA of the CDR3: TGTGCCAGCAGCGTAGGGGCCCTAGCGGGAGACGCCTACGAGCAGTACTTC.

The chain has TRBV4-1 and TRBJ2-2; the D gene is possibly TRBD2 (5 bases). Germline-derived CDR1 and CDR2 are MGHRA and YSYEKL. V lost 4 bases, J lost 0 bases, and 9 bases lay in between. The length of the CDR3 is 15 residues. This CDR3 is CASSPGAANTGELFF. DNA of the CDR3: TGCGCCAGCAGCCCCGGAGCGGCGAACACCGGGGAGCTGTTTTTT.

The V gene is TRBV4-2, the J gene TRBJ2-7, with TRBD1 matching over 9 bases. Per the germline V gene, CDR1 is LGHNA and CDR2 is YNFKEQ. The CDR3 runs to 16 residues. V shed 5 bases, J shed 0 bases, and the junction held 8 bases outside the gene matches. The CDR3 DNA reads TGTGCCAGCAGCAGATCACAGGGGGCCTCCTCCTACGAGCAGTACTTC. It translates to CASSRSQGASSYEQYF.

This chain uses TRBV28 with TRBJ1-3; TRBD1 might be the D (6 bases). This CDR3 is 16 amino acids long. V was trimmed by 6 bases and J by 4 bases, leaving 19 bases between them. Germline CDR1 reads MDHEN; CDR2 reads SYDVKM. The DNA for the CDR3 is TGTGCCAGCAGCCAAGTGGGGGGGGCGCGGGGAAACACCATATATTTT. This gives the protein CASSQVGGARGNTIYF.

With regard to this clone: Other DNA sequences from this sample encode an identical CDR3 as well. The gene calls are TRBV30 and TRBJ1-3, with D possibly TRBD1 on 5 matching bases. The CDR3 consists of 12 residues. Germline assignment: CDR1 GTSNPN and CDR2 SVGIG (reference sequence). Trimming stripped 1 base from V and 4 bases from J, with 5 bases between. The CDR3 nucleotides read TGTGCCTGGAGTGCAGGGGGAAACACCATATATTTT. Translated, it gives CAWSAGGNTIYF. Together with reference TRBV30 and TRBJ1-3, the CDR3 gives the full variable domain: SQTIHQWPATLVQPVGSPLSLECTVEGTSNPNLYWYRQAAGRGLQLLFYSVGIGQISSEVPQNLSASRPQDRQFILSSKKLLLSDSGFYLCAWSAGGNTIYFGEGSWLTVV.

The chain links TRBV2 to TRBJ1-5; 8 positions agree with TRBD1. The CDR3 has 13 amino acids. Germline V gene data show CDR1 as SNHLY and CDR2 as FYNNEI. The trim removed 0 bases at V and 9 bases at J, leaving 1 base unmatched. The CDR3, as DNA: TGTGCCAGCAGTGAAGCGGGGACAGGGCCCCAGCATTTT. It encodes CASSEAGTGPQHF.

The chain recombines TRBV18 with TRBJ1-1, with D unclear. The CDR3 contains 12 residues. The germline V gene has CDR1 KGHSH and CDR2 LQKENI. V lost 1 base and J 7 bases, leaving 7 bases between the germline ends. The CDR3 DNA sequence: TGTGCCAGCTCACCACGAGAGGGTGAAGCTTTCTTT. Its protein product is CASSPREGEAFF.

The chain has TRBV7-3 and TRBJ2-3, with a possible D match to TRBD2 (5 bases). Germline V CDR1 and CDR2: SGHTA, FQGTGA. The CDR3 consists of 14 residues. Trimming removed 3 bases at V and 1 base at J, with 8 bases between. CDR3 protein: CASSLFGGTDTQYF. CDR3 nucleotide sequence: TGTGCCAGCAGCTTGTTCGGGGGCACAGATACGCAGTATTTT.

The chain recombines TRBV18 with TRBJ2-7; the match to TRBD1 covers 9 bases. Losses at the gene ends were 3 bases for V and 0 bases for J; bases not matched to a gene: 12. Looked up from germline, CDR1 is KGHSH and CDR2 is LQKENI. This CDR3 region has 18 residues. CDR3 in amino acids: CASSPNQGPGQGSYEQYF. CDR3 in DNA: TGTGCCAGCTCACCTAACCAAGGACCGGGACAGGGCTCCTACGAGCAGTACTTC.

The chain recombines TRBV18 with TRBJ1-6; 8 bases are a match to TRBD1. Per the germline V gene, CDR1 is KGHSH and CDR2 is LQKENI. V was pared by 6 bases and J by 9 bases, with 10 bases of the junction left unmatched. The CDR3 has 15 amino acids. The CDR3 DNA follows: TGTGCCAGCTCCTACGGACAGGGATTCGGTTCACCCCTCCACTTT. Translation gives CASSYGQGFGSPLHF.

The J gene is TRBJ2-7, the V gene TRBV4-2, with TRBD2 identical over 12 bases. Trimming cost V 3 bases and J 6 bases; bases outside gene matches: 6. The CDR3 contains 15 residues. Germline CDR1 and CDR2: LGHNA and YNFKEQ. CDR3 coding DNA: TGTGCCAGCAGCCAGCTAGCGGGGGGGCCCTCCGAGCAGTACTTC. Protein: CASSQLAGGPSEQYF.